Shown below are 6 T cell receptor beta chains from a single sample sequenced in a study of molecular identifiers for immune sequencing clone quantification. TCRdb reprocessed the PCR reads with MiXCR, giving one entry per CDR3 protein. This table has under 600,000 distinct CDR3 sequences, over 20% appearing once. The sequencing input was naive CD8+ T cells from blood, with Jurkat cell RNA spiked in. This sample's subset: FACS-sorted CD8+CD4-CCR7+CD45RA+ naive T cells. The receptors come from a human donor in good health. Some libraries in this study had Jurkat cell RNA spiked in.

This clonotype was seen many times. The chain combines TRBV27 with TRBJ2-5, with 11 bases that match TRBD2. Germline V gene sequence: CDR1 MNHEY, CDR2 SMNVEV (reference sequence). J lost 4 bases, V lost 6 bases, and 1 base had no gene match. The CDR3 runs 13 residues. CDR3 DNA: TGTGCCAGCAGACTAGCGGGAGCAGAGACCCAGTACTTC. Residues: CASRLAGAETQYF.

V usage is TRBV25-1 and J usage is TRBJ1-6, with D hard to call. Germline loops: CDR1 MGHDK, CDR2 SYGVNS. V lost 1 base and J lost 7, with 11 bases in between. There are 15 residues in the CDR3. CDR3 nucleotides: TGTGCCAGCAGTGAATGGGGAGGACCCAATTCACCCCTCCACTTT. Residues: CASSEWGGPNSPLHF.

The chain joins TRBV30 to TRBJ2-1; 9 bases are shared with TRBD2. Trimming removed 2 bases from V and 8 bases from J; junction bases left unmatched: 7. The CDR3 spans 14 residues. Germline-derived CDR1 and CDR2 are GTSNPN and SVGIG (reference sequence). The CDR3 region is CAWSFSGSVDEQFF. The DNA of the CDR3 is TGTGCCTGGAGTTTTAGCGGGAGTGTGGATGAGCAGTTCTTC.

This clonotype appeared a few times. The J gene is TRBJ1-3, the V gene TRBV29-1, with D possibly matching TRBD1 (6 bases). Germline V gives CDR1 SQVTM, CDR2 ANQGSEA. This CDR3 contains 15 residues. Trimming stripped 4 bases from V and 0 bases from J, with 13 bases between. This CDR3 reads CSVAGAYDSGNTIYF. The CDR3 nucleotides are TGCAGCGTTGCAGGGGCTTACGACTCTGGAAACACCATATATTTT.

This rearrangement joins TRBV12-3 or TRBV12-4 to TRBJ1-4, with D maybe TRBD1 (5 bases). CDR3 size: 15 residues. V lost 6 bases, J lost 7 bases, and 18 bases lay in between. Here the CDR3 reads CASRSRAQGSEKLFF. CDR3 nucleotide sequence: TGTGCCAGCAGAAGTCGGGCGCAGGGATCTGAAAAACTGTTTTTT.

This clonotype was recorded at least ten times. The V gene is TRBV20-1, the J gene TRBJ2-7; D call uncertain. The CDR3 runs to 13 residues. CDR1 and CDR2 (germline): DFQATT, SNEGSKA (reference sequence). Trimming left V 3 bases short and J 0 bases short, with 9 bases between. The DNA for the CDR3 is TGCAGTGCTAGCACCCGGAGCTCCTACGAGCAGTACTTC. Protein product: CSASTRSSYEQYF.